This T cell receptor (beta chain) appears in the sequencing data of a study of blood T cells in healthy people across ages. Study information: T cells yielded about one barcoded beta molecule per two cells through template switching. General study findings and limits: Age brought a roughly linear fall in TCR beta diversity measured per million T cells. Among long-lived donors, naive CD4+ cells were more numerous and diversity higher than in aged donors.

This clonotype was recorded many times. Its antigen is unidentified. The CDR3 has 14 amino acids. J lost 5 bases, V lost 1 base, and 5 bases had no gene match. A sample-barcoded 5' primer and a J-beta primer mix were used in a second PCR of roughly 6 to 11 cycles. Every cDNA was tagged by a template-switch adaptor with 12 random nucleotides. TCRdb processed the 5' RACE reads anew with MiXCR; each CDR3 protein has one entry. The table lists about 730,000 distinct CDR3 sequences, around 46% of them singletons. This sequence was found in a woman aged 60 to 75 in good health. V and J are TRBV12-3 or TRBV12-4 and TRBJ2-7; 7 bases fit TRBD1. Sequenced sample: blood. This CDR3 reads CASSLGSTGDEQYF. CDR3 coding DNA: TGTGCCAGCAGTTTAGGATCTACAGGGGACGAGCAGTACTTC.